This TCR beta chain came from a study of blood T cell repertoires in COVID-19. At the level of the study: Sample material is recorded as cDNA or gDNA derived from T cells, B-cell-depleted T cells, or PBMCs.

The V end was cut by 6 bases, the J end by 1 base, with 15 bases between. This CDR3 contains 15 residues. Germline V gene sequence: CDR1 MNHEY, CDR2 SMNVEV (reference sequence). Data came from immunoSEQ multiplex PCR; TCRdb stores just in-frame clones and leaves some out. Of over 250,000 clones in the sample, roughly nine tenths were seen once. The Seattle patients, enrolled during active infection, were followed longitudinally. Sequencing used peripheral blood. The chain is built from TRBV27 and TRBJ1-2, with D possibly being TRBD1 (5 bases). This receptor was identified in a woman younger than 45 with COVID-19, enrolled during active disease. In DNA form, the CDR3 reads TGTGCCAGCAGCTCTGGGGGGTTTAATAACTATGGCTACACCTTC. Amino acid sequence: CASSSGGFNNYGYTF.